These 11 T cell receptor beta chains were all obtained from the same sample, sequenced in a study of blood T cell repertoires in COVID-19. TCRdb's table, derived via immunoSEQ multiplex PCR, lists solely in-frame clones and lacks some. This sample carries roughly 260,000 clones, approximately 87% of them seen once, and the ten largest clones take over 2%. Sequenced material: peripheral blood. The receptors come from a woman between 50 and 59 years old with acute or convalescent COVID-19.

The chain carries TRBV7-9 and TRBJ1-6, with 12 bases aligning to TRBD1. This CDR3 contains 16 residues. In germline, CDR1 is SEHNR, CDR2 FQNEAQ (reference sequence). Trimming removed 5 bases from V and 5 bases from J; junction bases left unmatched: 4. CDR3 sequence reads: CASSLGTGGNNSPLHF. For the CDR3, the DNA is TGTGCCAGCAGCCTAGGGACAGGGGGCAATAATTCACCCCTCCACTTT.

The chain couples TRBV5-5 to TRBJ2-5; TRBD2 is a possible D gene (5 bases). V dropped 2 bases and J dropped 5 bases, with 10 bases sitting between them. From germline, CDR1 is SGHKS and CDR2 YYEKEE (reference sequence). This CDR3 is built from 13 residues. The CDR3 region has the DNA TGTGCCAGCAGCTTTACCCTAGCTGAGACCCAGTACTTC. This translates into CASSFTLAETQYF.

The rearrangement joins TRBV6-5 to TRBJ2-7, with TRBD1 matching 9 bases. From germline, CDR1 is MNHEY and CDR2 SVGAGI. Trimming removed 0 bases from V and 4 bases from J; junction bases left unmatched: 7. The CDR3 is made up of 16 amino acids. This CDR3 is CASSYSRGQGWYEQYF. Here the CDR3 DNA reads TGTGCCAGCAGTTACTCCCGCGGACAGGGGTGGTACGAGCAGTACTTC.

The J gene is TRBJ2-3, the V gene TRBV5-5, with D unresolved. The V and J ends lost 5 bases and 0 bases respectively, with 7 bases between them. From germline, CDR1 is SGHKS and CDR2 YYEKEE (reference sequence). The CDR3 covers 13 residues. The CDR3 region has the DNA TGTGCCAGCAGTCCGACTAGCACAGATACGCAGTATTTT. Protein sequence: CASSPTSTDTQYF.

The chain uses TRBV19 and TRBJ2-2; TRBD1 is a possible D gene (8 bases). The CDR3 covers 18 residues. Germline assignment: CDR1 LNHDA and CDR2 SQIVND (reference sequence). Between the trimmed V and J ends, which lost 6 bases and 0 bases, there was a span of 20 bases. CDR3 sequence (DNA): TGTGCCAGTAGAAGAGACAGGGGAGGGGGCCCGAACACCGGGGAGCTGTTTTTT. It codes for CASRRDRGGGPNTGELFF.

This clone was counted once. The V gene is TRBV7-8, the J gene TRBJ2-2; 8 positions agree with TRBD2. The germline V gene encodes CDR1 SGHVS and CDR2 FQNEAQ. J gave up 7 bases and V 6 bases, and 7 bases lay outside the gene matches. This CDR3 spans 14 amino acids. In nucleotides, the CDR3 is TGTGCCAGCAGTCGAAGCGGGAGTCACGGGGAGCTGTTTTTT. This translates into CASSRSGSHGELFF.

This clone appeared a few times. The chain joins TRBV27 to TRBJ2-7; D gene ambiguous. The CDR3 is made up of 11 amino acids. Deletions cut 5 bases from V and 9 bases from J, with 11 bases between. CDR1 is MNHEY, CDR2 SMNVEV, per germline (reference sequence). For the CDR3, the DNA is TGTGCCAGCAGTCCAAGCGTACGGCAGTACTTC. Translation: CASSPSVRQYF.

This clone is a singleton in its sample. CDR3 loop: CASREGQLKETQYF. The CDR3 coding sequence is TGTGCCAGCAGGGAGGGACAGCTAAAAGAGACCCAGTACTTC. The chain carries TRBV7-2 and TRBJ2-5, with TRBD1 as a possible D gene (7 bases). The V gene lost 6 bases and the J gene lost 3 bases, with 14 bases spanning the gap. The CDR3 length is 14 residues. Germline V gives CDR1 SGHTA, CDR2 FQGNSA.

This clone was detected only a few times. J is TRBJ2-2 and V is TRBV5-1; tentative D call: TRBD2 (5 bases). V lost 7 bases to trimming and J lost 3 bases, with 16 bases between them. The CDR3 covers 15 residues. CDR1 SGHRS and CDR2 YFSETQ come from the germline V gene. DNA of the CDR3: TGCGCCAGCGGAGGACCCTTAGCCCACACCGGGGAGCTGTTTTTT. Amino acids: CASGGPLAHTGELFF.

The CDR3 DNA is TGTGCCAGCAGCTCCGCGGTGTTCGACGAGCAGTACTTC. Translating gives CASSSAVFDEQYF. The chain uses TRBV7-9 and TRBJ2-7, with D unresolved. In germline, CDR1 is SEHNR, CDR2 FQNEAQ (reference sequence). The CDR3 is 13 residues long. V was cut by 4 bases and J by 5 bases, with 12 bases left in between.

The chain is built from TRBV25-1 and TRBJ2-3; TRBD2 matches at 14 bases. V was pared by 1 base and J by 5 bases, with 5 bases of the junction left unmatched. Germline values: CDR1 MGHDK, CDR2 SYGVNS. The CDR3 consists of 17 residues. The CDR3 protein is CASSEWGLAGEVDTQYF. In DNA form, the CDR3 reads TGTGCCAGCAGTGAATGGGGACTAGCGGGAGAGGTAGATACGCAGTATTTT.